This entry lists 10 T cell receptor beta chains sequenced from one sample in a study of shared clonotypes between healthy human individuals. Only CD45RO-negative cells positively selected for CCR7 counted as naive CD8 cells, so terminally differentiated effector memory CD45RA+ cells were excluded. Sequencing was performed with immunoSEQ multiplex PCR; in TCRdb, only in-frame clones are kept and a portion is missing. Of more than 2 million clones in the sample, just over 90% are singletons; the top ten hold less than 2%. The specimen sequenced was naive CD8+ T cells from PBMCs. The origin of the receptors is a man between 18 and 35 years old in good health. Some clones in this sample may be carry-over from other donors' samples.

The DNA of the CDR3 is TGTGCCAGCAGCCCCGGGACTAGCGGGAGCAACGAGCAGTACTTC. Its protein is CASSPGTSGSNEQYF. The genes are TRBV28 and TRBJ2-7, with 14 nucleotides matching TRBD2. The CDR3 is 15 amino acids. Germline CDR1 MDHEN, CDR2 SYDVKM. The V gene end was trimmed by 6 bases and the J gene end by 5 bases; junction bases not matched to a gene: 6.

The rearrangement links TRBV27 to TRBJ2-3; TRBD2 matches at 13 bases. CDR3 length equals 17 residues. Germline V gene data show CDR1 as MNHEY and CDR2 as SMNVEV (reference sequence). The V and J ends lost 3 bases and 6 bases, in that order; junction bases with no gene match: 9. The CDR3 DNA sequence: TGTGCCAGCAGTTTGCGACTAGCGGGAGGAATGGCCGATACGCAGTATTTT. This codes for CASSLRLAGGMADTQYF.

The J gene is TRBJ2-7, the V gene TRBV2; a possible D gene is TRBD2 (6 bases). Trimming stripped 9 bases from V and 3 bases from J, with 18 bases between. The CDR3 is 14 residues long. Germline-derived CDR1 and CDR2 are SNHLY and FYNNEI. CDR3 sequence (DNA): TGTGCCAGTGGCTGGAGGGAAGTCGGCTACGAGCAGTACTTC. Translation gives CASGWREVGYEQYF. The entire variable domain, with the rest obtained from reference TRBV2 and TRBJ2-7, is as follows: EPEVTQTPSHQVTQMGQEVILRCVPISNHLYFYWYRQILGQKVEFLVSFYNNEISEKSEIFDDQFSVERPDGSNFTLKIRSTKLEDSAMYFCASGWREVGYEQYFGPGTRLTVT.

This clone was found a few times. This rearrangement joins TRBV4-1 to TRBJ1-1, with 7 positions matching TRBD1. The CDR3 contains 14 residues. The germline gives CDR1 MGHRA, CDR2 YSYEKL. The junction had 5 bases not matched to a gene; V was cut back by 6 bases and J by 1 base. As DNA, the CDR3 is TGCGCCAGCAGGAACAGGGGCCCGAACACTGAAGCTTTCTTT. This translates into CASRNRGPNTEAFF.

The chain combines TRBV7-9 with TRBJ2-3; D may be TRBD1 (6 bases). CDR1 and CDR2 (germline): SEHNR, FQNEAQ (reference sequence). The CDR3 totals 12 residues. Trimming removed 8 bases from V and 4 bases from J, with 10 bases in between. CDR3 nucleotide sequence: TGTGCCAGCGGCAGGGGCGCAGATACGCAGTATTTT. Translated: CASGRGADTQYF.

This rearrangement joins TRBV5-1 to TRBJ2-3; 10 bases line up with TRBD2. This CDR3 has 18 residues. V was pared by 2 bases and J by 6 bases, with 15 bases of the junction left unmatched. Germline CDR1 and CDR2: SGHRS and YFSETQ. The CDR3: CASSLPEAGGPLADTQYF. In DNA form, the CDR3 reads TGCGCCAGCAGCTTACCAGAAGCGGGAGGGCCCCTGGCGGATACGCAGTATTTT.

The CDR3 sequence: CASSPERTGELFF. In DNA form, the CDR3 reads TGTGCCAGCAGCCCCGAGCGGACCGGGGAGCTGTTTTTT. The chain employs TRBV14 and TRBJ2-2, with D possibly being TRBD2 (5 bases). Trimming pared 4 bases from V and 5 bases from J, leaving 8 bases between. The CDR3 covers 13 residues. Germline V lookup: CDR1 SGHDN, CDR2 FVKESK.

The rearrangement uses TRBV19 and TRBJ1-1; TRBD1 agrees at 9 bases. V trimming: 3 bases; J trimming: 6 bases; junction bases outside the gene matches: 5. This CDR3 comprises 14 residues. Per germline, CDR1 LNHDA and CDR2 SQIVND (reference sequence). The CDR3 sequence is CASSIAGQGPEAFF. CDR3 nucleotides: TGTGCCAGTAGTATCGCTGGACAGGGGCCTGAAGCTTTCTTT.

This chain connects TRBV14 to TRBJ1-2; maybe TRBD1 (6 bases). Germline loops: CDR1 SGHDN, CDR2 FVKESK. The CDR3 is 14 amino acids. Between the trimmed V and J ends, which lost 4 bases and 4 bases, there was a span of 13 bases. The CDR3 bases are TGTGCCAGCAGCCTGGAGGACAGCGCCTATGGCTACACCTTC. Amino acids: CASSLEDSAYGYTF.

This sequence joins TRBV27 and TRBJ2-3; 9 nucleotides line up with TRBD1. CDR1 MNHEY and CDR2 SMNVEV come from the germline V gene (reference sequence). This CDR3 spans 20 amino acids. The J segment lost 0 bases and the V segment lost 0 bases, leaving 13 bases of the junction unmatched. CDR3 coding DNA: TGTGCCAGCAGTTTATCACAGGGGGCGTCCATAGTTACTAGCACAGATACGCAGTATTTT. It yields the protein CASSLSQGASIVTSTDTQYF.